The next 31 T cell receptor beta chains were all read from a single sample in a study of cytotoxic CD8 clonotypes in ibrutinib-treated CLL. Assay used: immunoSEQ multiplex PCR; TCRdb lists only in-frame clones, some missing. The profile shows over 9,000 clones, around 82% of them singletons. Sequences were derived from PBMCs, sampled at disease progression, from a patient treated with ibrutinib. Every receptor here comes from a human donor with chronic lymphocytic leukemia.

The rearrangement joins TRBV21-1 to TRBJ1-3. TRBV21-1 is annotated as a pseudogene. This CDR3 has 14 amino acids. In DNA form, the CDR3 reads TGTGCCAGCAGGCTACAACACGCACGAAACACAATATATTTT. Protein product: CASRLQHARNTIYF.

This rearrangement joins TRBV5-1 to TRBJ2-5, with 8 bases matching TRBD2. CDR3 length: 17 amino acids. Germline CDR1 and CDR2: SGHRS and YFSETQ. Trimming took 0 bases from V and 2 from J; bases not matched to a gene: 9. The CDR3 DNA follows: TGCGCCAGCAGCTTGGGGGCGGGAGGCAATCTACAAGAGACCCAGTACTTC. Translating gives CASSLGAGGNLQETQYF.

In this sample, this clone turned up once. The chain uses TRBV6-5 and TRBJ2-5; D is unresolved. The CDR3 consists of 13 residues. Trimming removed 5 bases from V and 2 bases from J, with 9 bases in between. Germline V gene lookup returns CDR1 MNHEY and CDR2 SVGAGI. CDR3 sequence (DNA): TGTGCCAGCAGTAACCCCGGGCAAGAGACCCAGTACTTC. Amino acid sequence: CASSNPGQETQYF.

CDR3 residues: CASSLGGAGETQYF. In DNA form, the CDR3 reads TGTGCCAGCAGCTTAGGGGGCGCGGGGGAGACCCAGTACTTC. The chain is built from TRBV7-2 and TRBJ2-5; D may be TRBD2 (6 bases). Trimming removed 1 base from V and 5 bases from J, with 11 bases in between. The CDR3 sequence is 14 residues long. Germline lookup yields CDR1 SGHTA and CDR2 FQGNSA.

This clone was observed once. V and J are TRBV5-5 and TRBJ2-6; no reliable D call. Germline CDR1 SGHKS, CDR2 YYEKEE (reference sequence). The CDR3 spans 15 residues. V gave up 3 bases and J gave up 0 bases, with 7 bases separating them. The CDR3 bases are TGTGCCAGCAGCTGGGGTAGCTCTGGGGCCAACGTCCTGACTTTC. It yields the protein CASSWGSSGANVLTF.

By share of the sample, this clone is large (0.1 to 1%). Written as DNA, the CDR3 is TGTGCCAGCAGTTTTAATGGACAGGGGGCTCGTCAGCCCCAGCATTTT. This encodes CASSFNGQGARQPQHF. The rearrangement links TRBV28 to TRBJ1-5; TRBD1 agrees at 11 bases. Germline-derived CDR1 and CDR2 are MDHEN and SYDVKM. The J segment lost 6 bases and the V segment lost 3 bases, leaving 7 bases of the junction unmatched. The CDR3 length is 16 residues.

The J gene is TRBJ2-7, the V gene TRBV6-1; 10 bases agree with TRBD2. CDR3 length: 16 residues. After removal of 2 bases from V and 6 bases from J, the junction contained 10 bases not matched to a gene. Germline assignment: CDR1 MNHNS and CDR2 SASEGT. The CDR3: CASSEWASGRSGEQYF. Written as DNA, the CDR3 is TGTGCCAGCAGTGAATGGGCTAGCGGGAGATCGGGCGAGCAGTACTTC.

The chain recombines TRBV28 with TRBJ1-4; 10 bases are shared with TRBD1. The germline V gene encodes CDR1 MDHEN and CDR2 SYDVKM. The CDR3 loop spans 18 amino acids. The J segment lost 0 bases and the V segment lost 4 bases, leaving 8 bases of the junction unmatched. Here the CDR3 reads CASSSGTGAIATNEKLFF. The CDR3 DNA reads TGTGCCAGCAGTTCCGGGACAGGGGCCATAGCAACTAATGAAAAACTGTTTTTT.

CDR3: CASSSSYSNQPQHF. The CDR3 DNA reads TGTGCCAGTAGTAGTTCCTATAGCAATCAGCCCCAGCATTTT. V usage is TRBV19 and J usage is TRBJ1-5; D is undetermined. Germline lookup yields CDR1 LNHDA and CDR2 SQIVND (reference sequence). This CDR3 spans 14 amino acids. The V and J ends lost 4 bases and 0 bases respectively, with 7 bases between them. The variable domain in full, completed from reference TRBV19 and TRBJ1-5, reads DGGITQSPKYLFRKEGQNVTLSCEQNLNHDAMYWYRQDPGQGLRLIYYSQIVNDFQKGDIAEGYSVSREKKESFPLTVTSAQKNPTAFYLCASSSSYSNQPQHFGDGTRLSIL.

There are a few counts of this clone. V usage is TRBV28 and J usage is TRBJ2-2; D unclear. This CDR3 spans 13 amino acids. CDR1 and CDR2 (germline): MDHEN, SYDVKM. Trimming removed 4 bases from V and 4 bases from J, with 7 bases in between. This CDR3 is CASSYSPTGELFF. CDR3 sequence (DNA): TGTGCCAGCAGTTATTCGCCCACCGGGGAGCTGTTTTTT.

The V call is TRBV11-3, the J call TRBJ2-2; 11 bases line up with TRBD2. V lost 4 bases, J lost 4 bases, and 2 bases stayed unmatched. There are 15 residues in the CDR3. The germline CDR1 and CDR2 sequences are SGHNT and YENEEA. The CDR3 DNA sequence: TGTGCCAGCAGCTCGACTAGCGGGGTCACCGGGGAGCTGTTTTTT. As protein: CASSSTSGVTGELFF. Looking up the rest from reference TRBV11-3 and TRBJ2-2 gives the full variable domain: EAGVVQSPRYKIIEKKQPVAFWCNPISGHNTLYWYLQNLGQGPELLIRYENEEAVDDSQLPKDRFSAERLKGVDSTLKIQPAELGDSAVYLCASSSTSGVTGELFFGEGSRLTVL.

This clone has just a few counts. This chain joins TRBV6-5 and TRBJ1-2; 10 positions match TRBD1. From germline, CDR1 is MNHEY and CDR2 SVGAGI. V shed 2 bases, J shed 8 bases, and the junction held 5 bases outside the gene matches. This CDR3 region has 14 residues. The CDR3 DNA reads as TGTGCCAGCAGTTACGCCGGGACAGGGGAGGGCTACACCTTC. Amino acids: CASSYAGTGEGYTF.

The chain carries TRBV5-6 and TRBJ2-7, with D possibly TRBD2 on 5 matching bases. CDR3 length equals 12 residues. The ends were cut back, 3 bases at V and 1 base at J, with 5 bases in the middle. Germline CDR1 reads SGHDT; CDR2 reads YYEEEE. CDR3 DNA sequence: TGTGCCAGCAGCTGGGAGTCCTACGAGCAGTACTTC. Amino acid sequence: CASSWESYEQYF.

This clone has only a few counts. The J gene is TRBJ2-7, the V gene TRBV2; 10 nucleotides agree with TRBD2. Germline V gene sequence: CDR1 SNHLY, CDR2 FYNNEI. There are 15 residues in the CDR3. V lost 6 bases and J lost 2; bases outside the gene matches: 7. DNA of the CDR3: TGTGCCAGCAGGCTATCTAGCGGGAGCACCTACGAGCAGTACTTC. Amino acid sequence: CASRLSSGSTYEQYF.

This chain links TRBV21-1 with TRBJ2-7. TRBV21-1 is a pseudogene locus. The CDR3 runs 13 residues. CDR3 protein: CASSKGPPIEQYF. The CDR3 coding sequence is TGTGCCAGCAGCAAAGGACCTCCCATCGAGCAGTACTTC.

The V call is TRBV30, the J call TRBJ1-1; D is uncertain. This CDR3 is built from 18 residues. Trimming pared 0 bases from V and 0 bases from J, leaving 20 bases between. Germline-derived CDR1 and CDR2 are GTSNPN and SVGIG (reference sequence). CDR3 in DNA: TGTGCCTGGAGTGTACCGGTTTTGAGATATCTCATGAACACTGAAGCTTTCTTT. Protein product: CAWSVPVLRYLMNTEAFF.

The genes are TRBV19 and TRBJ2-1; 7 bases match TRBD2. The germline gives CDR1 LNHDA, CDR2 SQIVND (reference sequence). The CDR3 has 15 residues. V lost 7 bases, J lost 2 bases, and 8 bases stayed unmatched. CDR3 amino acids: CASTLAATTYNEQFF. In DNA form, the CDR3 reads TGTGCCAGTACTCTAGCGGCCACTACCTACAATGAGCAGTTCTTC.

In its sample, this clone was seen once. The chain joins TRBV10-2 to TRBJ1-3; D uncertain. Trimming removed 0 bases at V and 3 bases at J, with 0 bases between. Germline-derived CDR1 and CDR2 are WSHSY and SAAADI. CDR3 size: 12 residues. The CDR3 nucleotides are TGCGCCAGCAGTGAGTCTGGAAACACCATATATTTT. It is translated as CASSESGNTIYF.

V usage is TRBV6-1 and J usage is TRBJ2-3; no clear D gene. Trimming took 11 bases from V and 6 from J, leaving 9 bases between them. This CDR3 is built from 10 residues. Germline V gene data show CDR1 as MNHNS and CDR2 as SASEGT. DNA of the CDR3: TGTGCCTGCAATTTGGATACGCAGTATTTT. The encoded protein is CACNLDTQYF.

The V gene is TRBV27, the J gene TRBJ1-2; maybe TRBD1 (6 bases). Trimming took off 6 bases at V and 6 bases at J, with 29 bases between the two ends. From germline, CDR1 is MNHEY and CDR2 SMNVEV (reference sequence). The CDR3 extends over 18 amino acids. The CDR3 DNA reads as TGTGCCAGCAGGGACGCAGGGGCCCTCTCCTCTCGAGGCCATGGCTACACCTTC. Protein sequence: CASRDAGALSSRGHGYTF.

This rearrangement joins TRBV28 to TRBJ2-5; TRBD1 or TRBD2 may be the D gene (6 bases each). The CDR3 loop spans 14 amino acids. The V gene's germline CDR1 is MDHEN and CDR2 SYDVKM. Trimming removed 5 bases at V and 5 bases at J, with 15 bases between. CDR3 in amino acids: CASSVMGGAETQYF. As DNA, the CDR3 is TGTGCCAGCAGTGTTATGGGGGGCGCGGAGACCCAGTACTTC.

The V gene is TRBV4-2, the J gene TRBJ2-2; 13 nucleotides agree with TRBD2. The CDR3 has 15 residues. CDR1 LGHNA and CDR2 YNFKEQ come from the germline V gene. V was clipped by 4 bases and J by 5 bases; unmatched bases: 1. The CDR3: CASSPGLAGTGELFF. CDR3 coding DNA: TGTGCCAGCAGCCCGGGACTAGCGGGAACCGGGGAGCTGTTTTTT.

The rearrangement links TRBV10-1 to TRBJ2-5, with D perhaps TRBD2 (5 bases). Deletions cut 3 bases from V and 4 bases from J, with 9 bases between. Germline V gene data show CDR1 as WNHNN and CDR2 as SYGVQD (reference sequence). CDR3 length equals 13 residues. The CDR3 region is CASSDGRGETQYF. CDR3 DNA: TGCGCCAGCAGTGACGGACGGGGAGAGACCCAGTACTTC.

V gene TRBV7-2 combines with J gene TRBJ2-7, with D perhaps matching TRBD1 or TRBD2 (8 bases each). CDR3 length: 15 residues. CDR1 is SGHTA and CDR2 is FQGNSA in the germline V gene. V dropped 4 bases and J dropped 2 bases, with 15 bases sitting between them. Here the CDR3 reads CASSSGGGRTYEQYF. Written as DNA, the CDR3 is TGTGCCAGCAGCTCAGGGGGCGGGAGGACCTACGAGCAGTACTTC.

This sequence joins TRBV6-5 and TRBJ1-1; no reliable D call. Germline loops: CDR1 MNHEY, CDR2 SVGAGI. V gave up 4 bases and J gave up 5 bases, with 14 bases separating them. There are 14 residues in the CDR3. CDR3 sequence reads: CASSFRRSGTEAFF. The CDR3 DNA reads TGTGCCAGCAGTTTCCGACGGAGTGGGACTGAAGCTTTCTTT.

The chain combines TRBV19 with TRBJ2-5; 8 bases are shared with TRBD2. With 1 base clipped from V and 1 base from J, the junction kept 2 bases outside the gene matches. CDR3 length: 15 residues. The germline V gene encodes CDR1 LNHDA and CDR2 SQIVND (reference sequence). The CDR3 region has the DNA TGTGCCAGTAGTATAGGGGGACTAGTCCAAGAGACCCAGTACTTC. Amino acids: CASSIGGLVQETQYF. The full variable domain, completed using reference TRBV19 and TRBJ2-5, is DGGITQSPKYLFRKEGQNVTLSCEQNLNHDAMYWYRQDPGQGLRLIYYSQIVNDFQKGDIAEGYSVSREKKESFPLTVTSAQKNPTAFYLCASSIGGLVQETQYFGPGTRLLVL.

The chain uses TRBV28 and TRBJ2-7; no firm D call. Germline V gene lookup returns CDR1 MDHEN and CDR2 SYDVKM. The length of the CDR3 is 12 residues. V lost 6 bases and J lost 3, with 9 bases in between. The CDR3 loop is CASRLESYEQYF. CDR3 in DNA: TGTGCCAGCAGACTGGAAAGCTACGAGCAGTACTTC.

This chain connects TRBV25-1 to TRBJ2-7; unclear D gene. With 2 bases removed from V and 5 bases from J, the gap between germline ends came to 16 bases. Germline V lookup: CDR1 MGHDK, CDR2 SYGVNS. The CDR3 has 15 residues. CDR3 in amino acids: CASSEAQDGRHEQYF. Written as DNA, the CDR3 is TGTGCCAGCAGTGAAGCCCAGGACGGCCGACACGAGCAGTACTTC.

The J gene is TRBJ1-2, the V gene TRBV2; a possible D gene is TRBD1 (6 bases). CDR3 length equals 15 residues. Germline values: CDR1 SNHLY, CDR2 FYNNEI. Trimming removed 4 bases from V and 12 bases from J, with 24 bases in between. The CDR3 DNA sequence: TGTGCCAGCAGTGCCGATCTACCAAAAGGACAGTTAAACACCTTC. Its translation: CASSADLPKGQLNTF.

The gene calls are TRBV21-1 and TRBJ1-1; TRBD1 reflects the table's D call only, with no check against the DNA. TRBV21-1 is marked as a pseudogene. This CDR3 comprises 16 residues. The CDR3: CASSKGGDREATEAFF. The DNA for the CDR3 is TGTGCCAGCAGCAAAGGGGGAGACAGGGAGGCCACTGAAGCTTTCTTT.

The rearrangement links TRBV27 to TRBJ2-6; maybe TRBD1 (6 bases). Trimming took 2 bases from V and 4 from J, leaving 15 bases between them. The CDR3 consists of 17 residues. The germline gives CDR1 MNHEY, CDR2 SMNVEV (reference sequence). CDR3 coding DNA: TGTGCCAGCAGTTTAAGACCCCAGGGGTCCGGGGCCAACGTCCTGACTTTC. The encoded protein is CASSLRPQGSGANVLTF.